The rows below give T cell receptor beta chains drawn from one sample of a study of STAT5B mutations in CD4+ large granular lymphocyte leukemia. Only in-frame clones appear in the TCRdb table, and some are missing; sequencing was by immunoSEQ multiplex PCR. The data contain roughly 24,000 clones, 60% to 80% of them singletons. The sequenced material came from CD4+ T cells from blood buffy coats. Receptors originate from a human donor in good health. Both conserved end residues are part of each CDR3. D genes are given only for firm matches. Expanded clones are given a class, and other clones once, few, many or no size at all.

v_gene	j_gene	d_gene	len	abundance	CDR3nt	CDR3aa
TRBV28	TRBJ1-5	.	11	.	TGTGCCAGCAGTATAAGGGGGCCCCAGCATTTT	CASSIRGPQHF
TRBV2	TRBJ2-2	.	14	few	TGTGCCAGCAGCGCCCCTAGAAACACCGGGGAGCTGTTTTTT	CASSAPRNTGELFF
TRBV15	TRBJ1-5	TRBD1	19	.	TGTGCCACCAGCAGAGATAACAGGGGACAGGGGGATGAGAATCAGCCCCAGCATTTT	CATSRDNRGQGDENQPQHF
TRBV27	TRBJ2-1	.	15	.	TGTGCCAGCAGTTTAGAGGGGGGGGCCTGGGATGAGCAGTTCTTC	CASSLEGGAWDEQFF
TRBV15	TRBJ2-7	.	14	few	TGTGCCACCAGCAGGGGTCCCGGCACCTACGAGCAGTACTTC	CATSRGPGTYEQYF
TRBV7-2	TRBJ2-7	TRBD1	14	few	TGTGCCAGCAGACGACAGGGTACTACCTACGAGCAGTACTTC	CASRRQGTTYEQYF
TRBV7-8	TRBJ2-3	TRBD2	17	.	TGTGCCAGCAGCTTGGGGGTCGGGACTAGTACCGCCCTTACGCAGTATTTT	CASSLGVGTSTALTQYF
TRBV13	TRBJ2-3	TRBD1	16	once	TGTGCCAGCAGCTTTGGACAGGACCCTTCCACAGATACGCAGTATTTT	CASSFGQDPSTDTQYF
TRBV6-6	TRBJ1-2	.	15	.	TGTGCCAGCAGCCCCACGGCGGGCCCTAACTATGGCTACACCTTC	CASSPTAGPNYGYTF
TRBV7-9	TRBJ1-4	.	15	.	TGTGCCAGCAGCTTAAATCTGGGGGGGAATGAAAAACTGTTTTTT	CASSLNLGGNEKLFF
TRBV6-5	TRBJ2-7	TRBD1	14	.	TGTGCCAGCAGTGGGACAGCTCCTACCTACGAGCAGTACTTC	CASSGTAPTYEQYF
TRBV7-9	TRBJ2-5	.	12	once	TGTGCCAGCAGCTTGGGGGAAGGGACCCAGTACTTC	CASSLGEGTQYF
TRBV2	TRBJ1-2	.	15	.	TGTGCCAGCAGTGAAGAGACCAGGGTCGGCTATGGCTACACCTTC	CASSEETRVGYGYTF
TRBV5-4	TRBJ2-7	.	14	once	TGTGCCAGCAGCTCTGCGAGGGGGTCCTACGAGCAGTACTTC	CASSSARGSYEQYF
TRBV19	TRBJ2-3	TRBD1	16	.	TGTGCCAGTAGTATCAGGACAGGGAGGAGCACAGATACGCAGTATTTT	CASSIRTGRSTDTQYF
TRBV6-1	TRBJ1-2	.	13	.	TGTGCCAGCAAGACAGCTGCTAACTATGGCTACACCTTC	CASKTAANYGYTF
TRBV4-2	TRBJ2-4	.	15	.	TGTGCCAGCAGCCAAGAGGCCGGGGCCAAAAACATTCAGTACTTC	CASSQEAGAKNIQYF
TRBV28	TRBJ2-7	TRBD1	18	once	TGTGCCAGCCAAGCCGAGATTGACAGGGTAAAAGGGAACTACGAGCAGTACTTC	CASQAEIDRVKGNYEQYF
TRBV18	TRBJ2-5	.	15	once	TGTGCCAGCTCACCACCCAGCTCGGTTGAAGAGACCCAGTACTTC	CASSPPSSVEETQYF
TRBV28	TRBJ2-1	.	15	.	TGTGCCAGCAGTTTAGGAGGGGGCTCCTACAATGAGCAGTTCTTC	CASSLGGGSYNEQFF
TRBV11-3	TRBJ2-5	.	14	.	TGTGCCAGCAGCTCAATGGGAGACCAAGAGACCCAGTACTTC	CASSSMGDQETQYF
TRBV4-1	TRBJ2-7	.	16	.	TGCGCCAGCAGCCAAGGGGTGACAGGGAGGATCCCGGGGCAGTACTTC	CASSQGVTGRIPGQYF
TRBV5-6	TRBJ1-1	.	16	once	TGTGCCAGCAGCTTGTATATGGGGCGTTCAGTCACTGAAGCTTTCTTT	CASSLYMGRSVTEAFF
TRBV4-2	TRBJ1-2	TRBD1	18	once	TGTGCCAGCAGCCAAGTTGGCCTCCGGGACAGGGGATACAATGGCTACACCTTC	CASSQVGLRDRGYNGYTF
TRBV19	TRBJ1-1	.	14	.	TGTGCCAGTACCCCATATGGGATGAACACTGAAGCTTTCTTT	CASTPYGMNTEAFF
TRBV2	TRBJ2-1	.	13	.	TGTGCCAGCAGTGAGGGCAGGGTGGCTGAGCAGTTCTTC	CASSEGRVAEQFF
TRBV7-6	TRBJ2-1	.	12	few	TGTGCCAGCAGCACAAGAGTCGGTGAGCAGTTCTTC	CASSTRVGEQFF
TRBV11-1	TRBJ2-7	.	11	.	TGTGCCAGCAGCTTAGACTCAGAGCAGTACTTC	CASSLDSEQYF
TRBV4-1	TRBJ2-4	.	18	few	TGCGCCAGCAGCCAAGATCTCTATCGGGGCCTGGCCAAAAACATTCAGTACTTC	CASSQDLYRGLAKNIQYF
TRBV2	TRBJ1-1	.	17	.	TGTGCCAGCAGTCCCCCTGTGCGGGGAACCTTGAACACTGAAGCTTTCTTT	CASSPPVRGTLNTEAFF
TRBV19	TRBJ2-6	.	18	few	TGTGCCAGTAGTACTGGGCGGTTTTTGGCTCTTGGGGCCAACGTCCTGACTTTC	CASSTGRFLALGANVLTF
TRBV6-4	TRBJ1-1	TRBD1	13	.	TGTGCCAGGCAAGGGGGCCTGAACACTGAAGCTTTCTTT	CARQGGLNTEAFF
TRBV5-6	TRBJ1-1	.	13	.	TGTGCCAGCAGCTTGGATCGGGGCACTGAAGCTTTCTTT	CASSLDRGTEAFF
TRBV7-8	TRBJ1-5	.	13	few	TGTGCCAGCAGCTTCAATAGCAATCAGCCCCAGCATTTT	CASSFNSNQPQHF
TRBV7-2	TRBJ1-2	TRBD1	14	.	TGTGCCAGCAGCTCAGGGGGTGGTAACTATGGCTACACCTTC	CASSSGGGNYGYTF
TRBV10-2	TRBJ1-3	.	14	.	TGCGCCAGCAGTGAAGAGTCTAAGGGAAACACCATATATTTT	CASSEESKGNTIYF
TRBV4-1	TRBJ1-5	.	14	few	TGCGCCAGCAGCCAAGCGGGTAGCAATCAGCCCCAGCATTTT	CASSQAGSNQPQHF
TRBV4-3	TRBJ2-7	TRBD1	14	.	TGCGCCAGCAGCCAAAAAGACAGGGCCTACGAGCAGTACTTC	CASSQKDRAYEQYF
TRBV2	TRBJ1-2	.	13	.	TGTGCCAGCAGTGAACTTCTGGCGTATGGCTACACCTTC	CASSELLAYGYTF
TRBV28	TRBJ2-1	.	15	.	TGTGCCAGCAGTTTAGCGGGGAGCTCCTACAATGAGCAGTTCTTC	CASSLAGSSYNEQFF
TRBV7-6	TRBJ2-7	.	15	.	TGTGCCAGCAGCTTAACCTATGGCAGCTCCTACGAGCAGTACTTC	CASSLTYGSSYEQYF
TRBV19	TRBJ2-7	TRBD1	14	.	TGTGCCAGTAGTACCGGACAGGGCAGCTACGAGCAGTACTTC	CASSTGQGSYEQYF
TRBV18	TRBJ1-1	.	14	.	TGTGCCAGCTCACCACAGGAGTACGGCACTGAAGCTTTCTTT	CASSPQEYGTEAFF
TRBV2	TRBJ2-2	TRBD2	15	.	TGTGCCAGCGGGTCGGGGGGGTCGGTCACCGGGGAGCTGTTTTTT	CASGSGGSVTGELFF